The sequence of this TCR beta chain was determined in a study of blood T cell repertoires in COVID-19. Study processing details: Amplifying reference gene primers gave estimates of nucleated cell counts. Sequencing was performed with immunoSEQ multiplex PCR; in TCRdb, only in-frame clones are kept and a portion is missing. V and J calls and clone size are copied from that table; D and trimming were computed from the DNA. This sample has approximately 83,000 clones; around four fifths occur once, and the top ten carry under 3.5%. From germline, CDR1 is SGDLS and CDR2 YYNGEE. The V segment lost 6 bases and the J segment 3 bases; nucleotides outside the gene matches: 8. The CDR3 covers 15 residues.

V gene TRBV9 combines with J gene TRBJ2-1; 8 nucleotides align to TRBD2. The sample taken for sequencing was peripheral blood. The receptor was derived from a man aged 45 to 65 with acute or convalescent COVID-19. The CDR3 region is CASTEERERYNEQFF. Written as DNA, the CDR3 is TGTGCCAGCACGGAGGAGCGGGAGCGCTACAATGAGCAGTTCTTC.